The 17 T cell receptor beta chains listed next were all sequenced from one sample in a study of T cell changes during pregnancy in multiple sclerosis. TCRdb keeps only in-frame clones here, not all; method: immunoSEQ multiplex PCR. Among roughly 90,000 clones, 85% to 95% were seen once, and the ten largest hold 0.9% to 0.95%. The source was peripheral blood, collected before pregnancy. Every receptor here comes from a female donor with multiple sclerosis, enrolled in a pregnancy study.

The rearrangement uses TRBV9 and TRBJ2-2; 7 nucleotides agree with TRBD2. V dropped 4 bases and J dropped 5; count of bases not matched to a gene: 11. The CDR3 is 16 amino acids. Germline CDR1 reads SGDLS; CDR2 reads YYNGEE. CDR3 protein: CASSLRGSGSTGELFF. In DNA form, the CDR3 reads TGTGCCAGCAGCCTTCGTGGTAGCGGGTCGACCGGGGAGCTGTTTTTT. Looking up the rest from reference TRBV9 and TRBJ2-2 gives the full variable domain: DSGVTQTPKHLITATGQRVTLRCSPRSGDLSVYWYQQSLDQGLQFLIQYYNGEERAKGNILERFSAQQFPDLHSELNLSSLELGDSALYFCASSLRGSGSTGELFFGEGSRLTVL.

V is TRBV9 and J is TRBJ1-2; D perhaps matches TRBD1 (6 bases). The CDR3 length is 13 residues. CDR1 and CDR2 from the germline V gene are SGDLS and YYNGEE. The ends were cut back, 0 bases at V and 8 bases at J, with 11 bases in the middle. The CDR3 loop reads CASSVDSGAGYTF. CDR3 nucleotides: TGTGCCAGCAGCGTAGACTCAGGGGCCGGCTACACCTTC. The full variable domain, completed using reference TRBV9 and TRBJ1-2, is DSGVTQTPKHLITATGQRVTLRCSPRSGDLSVYWYQQSLDQGLQFLIQYYNGEERAKGNILERFSAQQFPDLHSELNLSSLELGDSALYFCASSVDSGAGYTFGSGTRLTVV.

This chain links TRBV7-8 with TRBJ1-4, with TRBD1 as a possible D gene (5 bases). V lost 1 base, J lost 0 bases, and 9 bases lay in between. This CDR3 is built from 16 residues. CDR1 and CDR2 (germline): SGHVS, FQNEAQ. The CDR3 coding sequence is TGTGCCAGCAGCTTAGGGGGCTATGCAACTAATGAAAAACTGTTTTTT. Its translation: CASSLGGYATNEKLFF.

This chain connects TRBV27 to TRBJ2-7, with 12 bases identical to TRBD2. The CDR3 is 15 amino acids. V lost 6 bases and J lost 2; bases outside the gene matches: 5. The germline gives CDR1 MNHEY, CDR2 SMNVEV (reference sequence). The CDR3 region is CASSPRTSGTYEQYF. CDR3 nucleotide sequence: TGTGCCAGCAGCCCTCGGACTAGCGGGACCTACGAGCAGTACTTC.

The chain uses TRBV29-1 and TRBJ2-7; TRBD2 aligns across 8 bases. Germline values: CDR1 SQVTM, CDR2 ANQGSEA. The V and J ends lost 5 bases and 0 bases, in that order; junction bases with no gene match: 3. The CDR3 length is 13 residues. CDR3 region: CSVTGTSSYEQYF. CDR3 DNA: TGCAGCGTTACCGGGACTAGCTCCTACGAGCAGTACTTC.

The chain is built from TRBV11-2 and TRBJ2-7, with 9 nucleotides matching TRBD1. The CDR3 runs 13 residues. V lost 4 bases, J lost 4 bases, and 2 bases stayed unmatched. Germline assignment: CDR1 SGHAT and CDR2 FQNNGV. CDR3 amino acids: CASSWDRDYEQYF. The DNA of the CDR3 is TGTGCCAGCAGCTGGGACAGGGATTACGAGCAGTACTTC.

J is TRBJ2-7 and V is TRBV19; a possible D gene is TRBD2 (6 bases). Trimming stripped 5 bases from V and 1 base from J, with 18 bases between. From germline, CDR1 is LNHDA and CDR2 SQIVND (reference sequence). The CDR3 runs 16 residues. Here the CDR3 DNA reads TGTGCCAGTAGTCTGGAGGCGGGGCGCGGGTCCTACGAGCAGTACTTC. This sequence encodes CASSLEAGRGSYEQYF. The variable domain in full, with the rest retrieved from reference TRBV19 and TRBJ2-7, is DGGITQSPKYLFRKEGQNVTLSCEQNLNHDAMYWYRQDPGQGLRLIYYSQIVNDFQKGDIAEGYSVSREKKESFPLTVTSAQKNPTAFYLCASSLEAGRGSYEQYFGPGTRLTVT.

This chain uses TRBV9 with TRBJ2-2; 14 bases match TRBD2. Germline V CDR1 and CDR2: SGDLS, YYNGEE. The CDR3 sequence is 19 residues long. V shed 3 bases and J 0 bases; nucleotides not matched to a gene: 7. The CDR3: CASSEGLAGAGANTGELFF. CDR3 coding DNA: TGTGCCAGCAGCGAGGGACTAGCGGGAGCGGGCGCGAACACCGGGGAGCTGTTTTTT.

The chain recombines TRBV9 with TRBJ2-2; TRBD2 is a possible D gene (6 bases). The CDR3 has 15 residues. Germline CDR1 is SGDLS and CDR2 is YYNGEE. Trimming removed 4 bases at V and 5 bases at J, with 15 bases between. The CDR3 DNA reads as TGTGCCAGCAGCCCAGGTGGGGGGTCGACCGGGGAGCTGTTTTTT. The encoded protein is CASSPGGGSTGELFF.

This chain connects TRBV7-9 to TRBJ1-1; possibly TRBD1 for D (6 bases). The CDR3 is 15 residues long. Germline lookup yields CDR1 SEHNR and CDR2 FQNEAQ (reference sequence). Trimming removed 5 bases from V and 4 bases from J, with 17 bases in between. In DNA form, the CDR3 reads TGTGCCAGCAGCCCCCTGAAGGGGGGGGGCACTGAAGCTTTCTTT. Translated: CASSPLKGGGTEAFF.

The J gene is TRBJ1-2, the V gene TRBV28, with TRBD1 as a possible D gene (5 bases). V shed 6 bases and J shed 1 base, with 27 bases lying between them. Germline CDR1 reads MDHEN; CDR2 reads SYDVKM. The CDR3 is 19 residues long. The CDR3 loop is CASSPLPRPDSRNNYGYTF. The DNA for the CDR3 is TGTGCCAGCAGCCCCCTCCCCAGACCAGACAGCCGAAATAACTATGGCTACACCTTC.

V is TRBV6-1 and J is TRBJ2-1; TRBD2 matches at 11 bases. This CDR3 region has 15 residues. CDR1 is MNHNS, CDR2 SASEGT, per germline. V lost 10 bases, J lost 3 bases, and 8 bases stayed unmatched. This chain's CDR3 is CATRSGGGFYNEQFF. The CDR3 coding sequence is TGTGCCACCCGTAGCGGGGGGGGGTTCTACAATGAGCAGTTCTTC.

V is TRBV29-1 and J is TRBJ2-3, with a weak D call TRBD2 (6 bases). Trimming took off 4 bases at V and 2 bases at J, with 13 bases between the two ends. Germline values: CDR1 SQVTM, CDR2 ANQGSEA. The CDR3 extends over 14 amino acids. CDR3: CSVVWRGLTDTQYF. The CDR3 DNA follows: TGCAGCGTTGTGTGGCGGGGACTCACAGATACGCAGTATTTT.

The rearrangement links TRBV29-1 to TRBJ2-7; maybe TRBD1 (6 bases). Looked up from germline, CDR1 is SQVTM and CDR2 is ANQGSEA. V was trimmed by 7 bases and J by 5 bases, leaving 9 bases between them. The CDR3 contains 10 residues. The CDR3 DNA reads TGCAGCGCCAGGGGAAACGAGCAGTACTTC. Residues: CSARGNEQYF.

The chain links TRBV5-1 to TRBJ1-5, with D possibly matching TRBD1 (5 bases). The CDR3 length is 13 residues. The V and J ends lost 2 bases and 6 bases respectively, with 9 bases between them. The germline CDR1 and CDR2 sequences are SGHRS and YFSETQ. The CDR3: CASSFREGQPQHF. The CDR3 nucleotides read TGCGCCAGCAGCTTCAGGGAAGGTCAGCCCCAGCATTTT.

V is TRBV12-5 and J is TRBJ2-7; 8 bases fit TRBD1. The CDR3 runs to 15 residues. The germline gives CDR1 LGHNT, CDR2 FRNRAP. Trimming removed 6 bases from V and 2 bases from J; junction bases left unmatched: 9. This CDR3 reads CASGSDRDITYEQYF. The CDR3 DNA sequence: TGTGCTAGTGGATCGGACAGGGATATAACCTACGAGCAGTACTTC.

This clone was observed a single time. The chain couples TRBV7-9 to TRBJ2-5; TRBD1 aligns across 9 bases. Germline V CDR1 and CDR2: SEHNR, FQNEAQ (reference sequence). J was trimmed by 4 bases and V by 5 bases; bases with no gene match: 11. This CDR3 region has 16 residues. Here the CDR3 reads CASSTSGDRVGETQYF. The CDR3 nucleotides read TGTGCCAGCAGCACCTCGGGGGACAGGGTTGGAGAGACCCAGTACTTC.